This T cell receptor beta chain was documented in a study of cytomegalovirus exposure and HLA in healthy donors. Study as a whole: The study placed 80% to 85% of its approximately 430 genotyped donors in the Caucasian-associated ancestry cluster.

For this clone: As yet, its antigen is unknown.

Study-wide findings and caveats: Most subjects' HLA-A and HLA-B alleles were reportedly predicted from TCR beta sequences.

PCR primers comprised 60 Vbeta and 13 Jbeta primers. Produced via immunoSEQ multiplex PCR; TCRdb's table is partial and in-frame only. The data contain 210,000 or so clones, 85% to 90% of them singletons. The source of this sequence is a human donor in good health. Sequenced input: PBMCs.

Here the CDR3 DNA reads TGTGCCAGCAGCTTTGATAGGACAGGCCCAAATGAAAAACTGTTTTTT. This gives the protein CASSFDRTGPNEKLFF. This rearrangement joins TRBV27 to TRBJ1-4, with 7 bases fitting TRBD1. This CDR3 has 16 residues. V was clipped by 6 bases and J by 5 bases; unmatched bases: 12. The V gene's germline CDR1 is MNHEY and CDR2 SMNVEV (reference sequence). Supplemented by reference TRBV27 and TRBJ1-4, the full variable domain reads EAQVTQNPRYLITVTGKKLTVTCSQNMNHEYMSWYRQDPGLGLRQIYYSMNVEVTDKGDVPEGYKVSRKEKRNFPLILESPSPNQTSLYFCASSFDRTGPNEKLFFGSGTQLSVL.